The 10 T cell receptor beta chains given below trace back to one sample, sequenced in a study of T-cell memory formation after mild COVID-19. MiXCR, run by TCRdb on the 5' RACE reads, gives a single entry per CDR3 protein. This sample has 65,000 to 95,000 distinct CDR3 sequences, with roughly 13% found just once. The sample consisted of PBMCs or a T cell subset sorted from them (not recorded which). The origin of the receptors is a man between 18 and 35 years old who had mild COVID-19 (a few samples of this study predate the infection). Cell type and time point are not known.

This clonotype was recorded many times. The chain employs TRBV11-1 and TRBJ2-5; 10 bases agree with TRBD1. Germline CDR1 SGHAT, CDR2 FQDESV (reference sequence). J was trimmed by 2 bases and V by 5 bases; bases with no gene match: 5. This CDR3 comprises 15 residues. CDR3 sequence reads: CASSPPDRGQETQYF. DNA of the CDR3: TGTGCCAGCAGCCCGCCGGACAGGGGGCAAGAGACCCAGTACTTC.

This clonotype has ten or more counts. V usage is TRBV6-4 and J usage is TRBJ2-2, with a tentative D call TRBD1 (5 bases). Trimming cost V 4 bases and J 1 base, with 10 bases left between them. The CDR3 loop spans 15 amino acids. Germline V gene data show CDR1 as MRHNA and CDR2 as SNTAGT. In nucleotides, the CDR3 is TGTGCCAGCAGTGTACAGGCAGGGAACACCGGGGAGCTGTTTTTT. Protein product: CASSVQAGNTGELFF.

The chain uses TRBV20-1 and TRBJ1-1; D ambiguous. CDR1 is DFQATT and CDR2 is SNEGSKA in the germline V gene (reference sequence). CDR3 length equals 15 residues. With 6 bases removed from V and 1 base from J, the gap between germline ends came to 18 bases. The CDR3 sequence is CSANLPEAPNTEAFF. The CDR3 bases are TGCAGTGCCAACCTCCCTGAAGCCCCGAACACTGAAGCTTTCTTT.

The chain combines TRBV11-2 with TRBJ2-7; D might be TRBD1 (5 bases). This CDR3 is 15 amino acids long. Germline-derived CDR1 and CDR2 are SGHAT and FQNNGV. The V end was cut by 1 base, the J end by 4 bases, with 14 bases between. The CDR3 DNA follows: TGTGCCAGCAGCTTAGTTGGGGCAGCCCGATACGAGCAGTACTTC. Encoded protein: CASSLVGAARYEQYF.

This clonotype was seen only a few times. The genes are TRBV3-2 and TRBJ1-4. TRBV3-2 is given as a pseudogene. This CDR3 is built from 18 residues. As DNA, the CDR3 is TGTGCCAGCAGCCAAGTCGCAGCAGAGGGTTTCGGAAATGAAAAACTGTTTTTT. Protein: CASSQVAAEGFGNEKLFF.

This sequence joins TRBV11-3 and TRBJ2-2; TRBD1 aligns across 9 bases. With V trimmed by 7 bases and J by 5 bases, 5 bases remained unmatched. The CDR3 has 14 amino acids. CDR1 and CDR2 from the germline V gene are SGHNT and YENEEA. CDR3 nucleotide sequence: TGTGCCAGCACGGACAGGGGAGCAACCGGGGAGCTGTTTTTT. Translated, it gives CASTDRGATGELFF.

In its sample, this clonotype was seen a few times. The chain is built from TRBV5-1 and TRBJ2-1; no reliable D call. The germline V and J ends were trimmed by 0 bases and 10 bases, with 8 bases remaining between them. From germline, CDR1 is SGHRS and CDR2 YFSETQ. The CDR3 consists of 12 residues. CDR3 amino acids: CASSLVRVEQFF. The DNA of the CDR3 is TGCGCCAGCAGCTTGGTTCGGGTCGAGCAGTTCTTC. Supplemented by reference TRBV5-1 and TRBJ2-1, the full variable domain reads KAGVTQTPRYLIKTRGQQVTLSCSPISGHRSVSWYQQTPGQGLQFLFEYFSETQRNKGNFPGRFSGRQFSNSRSEMNVSTLELGDSALYLCASSLVRVEQFFGPGTRLTVL.

The rearrangement links TRBV6-5 to TRBJ2-1; 7 bases fit TRBD1. The V gene's germline CDR1 is MNHEY and CDR2 SVGAGI. The CDR3 runs to 12 residues. V dropped 6 bases and J dropped 12; count of bases not matched to a gene: 8. The chain's CDR3 is CASSPRTGAQFF. CDR3 bases: TGTGCCAGCAGCCCCAGGACAGGCGCGCAGTTCTTC.

This clonotype was found a few times. The V gene is TRBV7-3, the J gene TRBJ2-2; D gene ambiguous. CDR1 and CDR2 from the germline V gene are SGHTA and FQGTGA. The CDR3 totals 13 residues. V was clipped by 1 base and J by 5 bases, with 5 bases between them. The CDR3 bases are TGTGCCAGCAGCTTAATTGAGACCGGGGAGCTGTTTTTT. It codes for CASSLIETGELFF. Full variable domain (missing parts from reference TRBV7-3 and TRBJ2-2): GAGVSQTPSNKVTEKGKYVELRCDPISGHTALYWYRQSLGQGPEFLIYFQGTGAADDSGLPNDRFFAVRPEGSVSTLKIQRTERGDSAVYLCASSLIETGELFFGEGSRLTVL.

The chain combines TRBV5-1 with TRBJ1-1; D call uncertain. V dropped 3 bases and J dropped 2 bases, with 11 bases sitting between them. Looked up from germline, CDR1 is SGHRS and CDR2 is YFSETQ. There are 14 residues in the CDR3. The CDR3 coding sequence is TGCGCCAGCAGCTCTCCAGGCGGAAACACTGAAGCTTTCTTT. This translates into CASSSPGGNTEAFF.